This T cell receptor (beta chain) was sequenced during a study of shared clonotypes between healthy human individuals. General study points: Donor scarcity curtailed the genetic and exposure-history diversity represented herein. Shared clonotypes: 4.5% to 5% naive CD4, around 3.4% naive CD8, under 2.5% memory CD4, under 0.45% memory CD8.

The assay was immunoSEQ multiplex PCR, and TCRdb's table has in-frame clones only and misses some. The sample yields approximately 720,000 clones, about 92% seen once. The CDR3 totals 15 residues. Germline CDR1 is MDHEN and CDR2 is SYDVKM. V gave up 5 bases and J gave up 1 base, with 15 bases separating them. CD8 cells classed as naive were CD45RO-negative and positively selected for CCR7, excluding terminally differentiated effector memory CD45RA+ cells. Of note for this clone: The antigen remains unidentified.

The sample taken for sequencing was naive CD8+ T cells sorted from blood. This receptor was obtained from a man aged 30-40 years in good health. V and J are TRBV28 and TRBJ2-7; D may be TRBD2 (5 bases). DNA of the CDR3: TGTGCCAGCAGTCCCCCGGACTTCCAATCCTACGAGCAGTACTTC. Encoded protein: CASSPPDFQSYEQYF.